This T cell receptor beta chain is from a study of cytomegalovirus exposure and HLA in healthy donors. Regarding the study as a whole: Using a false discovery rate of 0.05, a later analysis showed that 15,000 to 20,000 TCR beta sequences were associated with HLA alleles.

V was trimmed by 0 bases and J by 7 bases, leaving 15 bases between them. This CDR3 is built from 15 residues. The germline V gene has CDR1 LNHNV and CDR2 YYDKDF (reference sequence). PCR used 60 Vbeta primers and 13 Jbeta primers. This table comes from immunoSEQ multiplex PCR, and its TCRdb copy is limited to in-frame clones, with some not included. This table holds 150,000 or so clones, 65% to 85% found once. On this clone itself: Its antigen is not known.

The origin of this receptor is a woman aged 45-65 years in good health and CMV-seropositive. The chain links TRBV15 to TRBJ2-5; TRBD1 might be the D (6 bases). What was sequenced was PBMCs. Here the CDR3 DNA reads TGTGCCACCAGCAGAGATGGGGGCAGGGGTGCGACCCAGTACTTC. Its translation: CATSRDGGRGATQYF.